This T cell receptor (beta chain) was captured in a study of neoadjuvant anti-PD-1 for oral cavity cancer. The time point here: after neoadjuvant nivolumab, at surgical resection. V shed 1 base and J shed 8 bases, with 15 bases lying between them. Germline CDR1 is GTSNPN and CDR2 is SVGIG (reference sequence). CDR3 length: 14 residues. Six replicates per PBMC sample, mostly from approximately 0.45 ug of genomic DNA. TCRdb keeps only in-frame clones here, not all; method: immunoSEQ multiplex PCR. Here the sample spans around 13,000 clones, approximately 70% being singletons. The origin of this receptor is a person aged 35 to 85 with oral cavity squamous cell carcinoma. The chain links TRBV30 to TRBJ2-4; D might be TRBD2 (7 bases). The material sequenced was PBMCs, taken after nivolumab (anti-PD-1) treatment. This CDR3 reads CAWSGAGEGYIQYF. The CDR3 DNA reads TGTGCCTGGAGTGGGGCAGGGGAGGGGTACATTCAGTACTTC.